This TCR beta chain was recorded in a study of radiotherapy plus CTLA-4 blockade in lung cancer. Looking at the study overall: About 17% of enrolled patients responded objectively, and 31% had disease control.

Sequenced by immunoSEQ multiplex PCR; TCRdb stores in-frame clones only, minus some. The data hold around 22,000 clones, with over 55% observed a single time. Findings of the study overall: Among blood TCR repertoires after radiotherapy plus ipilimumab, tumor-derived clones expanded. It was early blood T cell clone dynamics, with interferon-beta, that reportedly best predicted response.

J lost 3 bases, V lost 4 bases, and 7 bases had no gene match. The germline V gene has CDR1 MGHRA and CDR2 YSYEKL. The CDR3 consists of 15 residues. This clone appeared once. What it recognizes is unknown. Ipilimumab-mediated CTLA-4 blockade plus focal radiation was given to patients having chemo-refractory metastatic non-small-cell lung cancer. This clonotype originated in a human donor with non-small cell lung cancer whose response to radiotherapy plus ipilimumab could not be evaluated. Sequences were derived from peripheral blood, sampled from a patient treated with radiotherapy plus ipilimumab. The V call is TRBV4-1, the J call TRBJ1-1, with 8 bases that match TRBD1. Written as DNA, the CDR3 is TGCGCCAGCAGCCTACAGGACAGGGCTGACACTGAAGCTTTCTTT. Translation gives CASSLQDRADTEAFF.